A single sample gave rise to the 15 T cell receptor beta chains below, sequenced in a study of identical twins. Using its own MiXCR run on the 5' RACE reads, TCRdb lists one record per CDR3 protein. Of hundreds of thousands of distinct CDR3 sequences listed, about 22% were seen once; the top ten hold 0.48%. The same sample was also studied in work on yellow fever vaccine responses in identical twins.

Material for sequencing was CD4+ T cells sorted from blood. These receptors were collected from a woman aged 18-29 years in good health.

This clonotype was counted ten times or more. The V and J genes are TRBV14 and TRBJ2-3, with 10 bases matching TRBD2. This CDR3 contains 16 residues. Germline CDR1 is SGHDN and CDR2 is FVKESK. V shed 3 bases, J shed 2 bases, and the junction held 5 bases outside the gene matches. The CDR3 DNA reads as TGTGCCAGCAGCCACGCGGGACTAGCGATCACAGATACGCAGTATTTT. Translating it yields CASSHAGLAITDTQYF.

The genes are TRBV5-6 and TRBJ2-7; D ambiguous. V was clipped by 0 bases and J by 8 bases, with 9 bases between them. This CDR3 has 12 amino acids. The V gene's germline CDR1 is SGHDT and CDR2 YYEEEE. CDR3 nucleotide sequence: TGTGCCAGCAGCTTGGTGGGGATTAAGCAGTACGTC. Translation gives CASSLVGIKQYV.

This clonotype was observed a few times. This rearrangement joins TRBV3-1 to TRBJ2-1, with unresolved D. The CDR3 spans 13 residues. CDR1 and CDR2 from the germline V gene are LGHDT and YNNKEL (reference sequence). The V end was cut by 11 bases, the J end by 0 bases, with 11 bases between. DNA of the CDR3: TGTGCCGTATCCAGGAGCTCCTACAATGAGCAGTTCTTC. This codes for CAVSRSSYNEQFF.

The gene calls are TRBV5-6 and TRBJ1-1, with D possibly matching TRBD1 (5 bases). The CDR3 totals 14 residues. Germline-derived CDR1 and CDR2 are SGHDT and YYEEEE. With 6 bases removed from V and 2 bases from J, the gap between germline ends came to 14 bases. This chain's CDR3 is CASTEGSFNTEAFF. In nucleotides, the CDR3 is TGTGCCAGCACCGAGGGGAGCTTCAACACTGAAGCTTTCTTT.

CDR3 sequence reads: CATSRVAESTDTQYF. The CDR3 nucleotides are TGTGCCACCTCCCGAGTAGCGGAAAGCACAGATACGCAGTATTTT. The chain is built from TRBV15 and TRBJ2-3; D might be TRBD2 (6 bases). Germline-derived CDR1 and CDR2 are LNHNV and YYDKDF (reference sequence). The CDR3 runs to 15 residues. Trimming shortened V by 8 bases and J by 0 bases, and 15 bases separated the two germline ends.

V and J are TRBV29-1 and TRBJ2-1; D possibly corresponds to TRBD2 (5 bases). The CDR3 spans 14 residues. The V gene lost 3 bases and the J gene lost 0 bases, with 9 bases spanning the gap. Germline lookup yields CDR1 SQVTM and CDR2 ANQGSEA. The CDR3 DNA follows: TGCAGCGTTGAGGGTGAGGGCTCCTACAATGAGCAGTTCTTC. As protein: CSVEGEGSYNEQFF.

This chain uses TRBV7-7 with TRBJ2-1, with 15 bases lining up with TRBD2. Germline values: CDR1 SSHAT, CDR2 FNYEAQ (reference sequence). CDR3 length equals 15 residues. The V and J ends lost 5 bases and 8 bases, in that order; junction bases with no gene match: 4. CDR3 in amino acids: CASSMGLAGGDEQFF. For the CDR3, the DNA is TGTGCCAGCAGCATGGGACTAGCGGGAGGTGATGAGCAGTTCTTC.

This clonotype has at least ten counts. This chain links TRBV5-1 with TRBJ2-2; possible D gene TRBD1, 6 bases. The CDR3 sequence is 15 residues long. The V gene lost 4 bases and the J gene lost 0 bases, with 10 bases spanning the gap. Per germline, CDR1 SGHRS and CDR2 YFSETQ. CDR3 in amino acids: CASSPGTSNTGELFF. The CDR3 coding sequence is TGCGCCAGCAGCCCCGGGACATCGAACACCGGGGAGCTGTTTTTT.

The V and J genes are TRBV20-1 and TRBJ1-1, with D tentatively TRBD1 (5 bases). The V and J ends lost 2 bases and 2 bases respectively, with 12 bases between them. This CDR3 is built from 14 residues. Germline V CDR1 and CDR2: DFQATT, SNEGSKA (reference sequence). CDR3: CSARSGTVNTEAFF. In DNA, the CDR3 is TGCAGTGCTAGAAGCGGGACGGTAAACACTGAAGCTTTCTTT.

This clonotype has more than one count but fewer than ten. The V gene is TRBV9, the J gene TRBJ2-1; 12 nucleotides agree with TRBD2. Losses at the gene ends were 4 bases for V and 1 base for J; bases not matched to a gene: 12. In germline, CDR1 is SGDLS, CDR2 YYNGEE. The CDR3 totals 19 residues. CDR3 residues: CASSQLNLAGGPSYNEQFF. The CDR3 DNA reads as TGTGCCAGCAGCCAACTTAATCTAGCGGGAGGGCCGTCCTACAATGAGCAGTTCTTC.

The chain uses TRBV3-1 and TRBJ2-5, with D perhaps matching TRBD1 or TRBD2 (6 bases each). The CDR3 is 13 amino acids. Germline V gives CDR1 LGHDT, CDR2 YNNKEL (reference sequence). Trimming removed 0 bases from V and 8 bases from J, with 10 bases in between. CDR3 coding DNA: TGTGCCAGCAGCCAAGATCTCGGGGGCACCCAGTACTTC. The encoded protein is CASSQDLGGTQYF.

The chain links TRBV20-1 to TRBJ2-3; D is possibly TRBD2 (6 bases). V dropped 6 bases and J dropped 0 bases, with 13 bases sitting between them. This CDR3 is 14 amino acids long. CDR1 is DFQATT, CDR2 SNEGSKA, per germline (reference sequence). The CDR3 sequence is CSAEGRTSTDTQYF. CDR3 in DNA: TGCAGTGCGGAGGGGAGAACTAGCACAGATACGCAGTATTTT.

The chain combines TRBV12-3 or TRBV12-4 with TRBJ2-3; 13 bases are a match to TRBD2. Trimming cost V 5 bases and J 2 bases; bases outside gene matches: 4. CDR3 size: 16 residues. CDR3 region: CASSLLAGGYTDTQYF. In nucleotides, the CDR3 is TGTGCCAGCAGTCTACTAGCGGGAGGGTACACAGATACGCAGTATTTT.

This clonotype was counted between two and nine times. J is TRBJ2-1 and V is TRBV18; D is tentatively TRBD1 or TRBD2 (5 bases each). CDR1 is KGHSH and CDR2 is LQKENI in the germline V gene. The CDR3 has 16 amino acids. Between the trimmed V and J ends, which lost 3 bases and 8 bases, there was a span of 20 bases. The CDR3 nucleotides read TGTGCCAGCTCACCTACCCTGACTAATATGGGGCATGAGCAGTTCTTC. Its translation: CASSPTLTNMGHEQFF.

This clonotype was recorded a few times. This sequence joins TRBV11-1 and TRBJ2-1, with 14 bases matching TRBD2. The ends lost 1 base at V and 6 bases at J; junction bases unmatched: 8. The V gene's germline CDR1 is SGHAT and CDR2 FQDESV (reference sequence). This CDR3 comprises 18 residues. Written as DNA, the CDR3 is TGTGCCAGCAGCTTAGGGGACCCCGGGACTAGCGGGAGCAATGAGCAGTTCTTC. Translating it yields CASSLGDPGTSGSNEQFF.